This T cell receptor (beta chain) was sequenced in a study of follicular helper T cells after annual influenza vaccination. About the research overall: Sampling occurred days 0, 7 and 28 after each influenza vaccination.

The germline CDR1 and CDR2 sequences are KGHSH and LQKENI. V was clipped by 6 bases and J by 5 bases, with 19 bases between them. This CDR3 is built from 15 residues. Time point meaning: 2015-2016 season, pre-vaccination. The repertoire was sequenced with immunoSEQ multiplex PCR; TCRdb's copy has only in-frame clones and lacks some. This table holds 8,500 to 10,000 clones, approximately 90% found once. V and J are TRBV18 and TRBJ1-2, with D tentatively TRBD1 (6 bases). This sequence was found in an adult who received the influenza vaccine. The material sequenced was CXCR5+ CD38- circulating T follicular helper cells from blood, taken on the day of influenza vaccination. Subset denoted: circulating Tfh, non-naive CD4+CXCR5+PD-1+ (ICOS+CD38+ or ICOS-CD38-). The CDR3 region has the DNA TGTGCCAGCTCTCAAGGGGGGGCTTCCCCTTATGGCTACACCTTC. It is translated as CASSQGGASPYGYTF.